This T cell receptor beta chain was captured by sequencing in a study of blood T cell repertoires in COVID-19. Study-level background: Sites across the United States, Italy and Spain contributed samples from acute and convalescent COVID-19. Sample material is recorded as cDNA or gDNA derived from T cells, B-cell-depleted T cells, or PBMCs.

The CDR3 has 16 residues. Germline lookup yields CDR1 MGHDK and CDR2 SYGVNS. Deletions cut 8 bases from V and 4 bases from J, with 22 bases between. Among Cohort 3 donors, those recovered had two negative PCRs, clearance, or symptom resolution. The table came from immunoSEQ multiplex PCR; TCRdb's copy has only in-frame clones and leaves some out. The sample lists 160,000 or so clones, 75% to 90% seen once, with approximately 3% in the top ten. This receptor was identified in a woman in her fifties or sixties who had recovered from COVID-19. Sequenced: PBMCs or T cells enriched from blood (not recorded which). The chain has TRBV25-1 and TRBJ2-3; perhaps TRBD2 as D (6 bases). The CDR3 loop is CASGGSVGRYSDTQYF. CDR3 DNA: TGTGCCAGCGGAGGGTCTGTGGGGCGCTACTCAGATACGCAGTATTTT.